The next 17 T cell receptor beta chains were all read from a single sample in a study of technical replicates of blood from several donors. TCRdb's copy holds only in-frame clones and misses some; the assay was immunoSEQ multiplex PCR. The table records approximately 85,000 clones, 92% of them present only once. The source material was T cells isolated from PBMCs. These receptors originate from a human donor in good health.

This sequence joins TRBV5-5 and TRBJ2-1; D perhaps matches TRBD2 (5 bases). The CDR3 spans 15 residues. The ends were cut back, 0 bases at V and 6 bases at J, with 13 bases in the middle. Germline CDR1 and CDR2: SGHKS and YYEKEE (reference sequence). The CDR3 protein is CASSLEAPSGNEQFF. CDR3 DNA sequence: TGTGCCAGCAGCTTGGAGGCCCCAAGCGGCAATGAGCAGTTCTTC.

The rearrangement uses TRBV5-6 and TRBJ2-2; 7 bases align to TRBD2. Germline CDR1 and CDR2: SGHDT and YYEEEE. The CDR3 is made up of 16 amino acids. V gave up 2 bases and J gave up 4 bases; unmatched junction bases: 8. The CDR3 bases are TGTGCCAGCAGCTTCCCCGGGAGGCGGGGCACCGGGGAGCTGTTTTTT. Translated: CASSFPGRRGTGELFF.

The chain employs TRBV6-1 and TRBJ2-5; D unresolved. Trimming stripped 7 bases from V and 3 bases from J, with 12 bases between. Germline V gene data show CDR1 as MNHNS and CDR2 as SASEGT. This CDR3 is built from 13 residues. The CDR3 DNA reads TGTGCCAGCACCAACTATCTGAAAGAGACCCAGTACTTC. This gives the protein CASTNYLKETQYF.

The rearrangement joins TRBV7-9 to TRBJ1-5; no clear D. V lost 2 bases and J 0 bases, leaving 2 bases between the germline ends. This CDR3 spans 13 amino acids. Germline V gene data show CDR1 as SEHNR and CDR2 as FQNEAQ (reference sequence). The CDR3 DNA reads as TGTGCCAGCAGCTTACATAGCAATCAGCCCCAGCATTTT. Protein: CASSLHSNQPQHF.

The V gene is TRBV5-6, the J gene TRBJ1-4, with D uncertain. This CDR3 comprises 12 residues. V lost 1 base, J lost 7 bases, and 5 bases lay in between. Looked up from germline, CDR1 is SGHDT and CDR2 is YYEEEE. CDR3 protein: CASSLPGEKLFF. In DNA, the CDR3 is TGTGCCAGCAGCTTGCCAGGTGAAAAACTGTTTTTT.

This clone was found a few times. The CDR3 coding sequence is TGTGCCAGCAGTTTAAGGCAGGGTAGGCAGCCCCAGCATTTT. Its protein product is CASSLRQGRQPQHF. J is TRBJ1-5 and V is TRBV27; a possible D gene is TRBD1 (5 bases). Germline loops: CDR1 MNHEY, CDR2 SMNVEV (reference sequence). The ends were cut back, 2 bases at V and 7 bases at J, with 12 bases in the middle. The CDR3 contains 14 residues.

The V gene is TRBV28, the J gene TRBJ1-2; possibly TRBD1 for D (5 bases). CDR3 size: 13 residues. CDR1 MDHEN and CDR2 SYDVKM come from the germline V gene. Trimming took off 3 bases at V and 3 bases at J, with 8 bases between the two ends. The CDR3 protein is CASSLWGDYGYTF. As DNA, the CDR3 is TGTGCCAGCAGTTTGTGGGGGGACTATGGCTACACCTTC.

The V and J genes are TRBV5-8 and TRBJ1-5; D is perhaps TRBD1 (6 bases). This CDR3 is built from 14 residues. V shed 2 bases and J shed 4 bases, with 10 bases lying between them. CDR1 and CDR2 from the germline V gene are SGHTS and YDEGEE. DNA of the CDR3: TGTGCCAGCAGCTTACTCACAGGGAATCAGCCCCAGCATTTT. It encodes CASSLLTGNQPQHF. Variable domain in full (rest from reference TRBV5-8 and TRBJ1-5): EAGVTQSPTHLIKTRGQQATLRCSPISGHTSVYWYQQALGLGLQFLLWYDEGEERNRGNFPPRFSGRQFPNYSSELNVNALELEDSALYLCASSLLTGNQPQHFGDGTRLSIL.

The V and J genes are TRBV11-2 and TRBJ2-3; 12 bases agree with TRBD1. The germline gives CDR1 SGHAT, CDR2 FQNNGV. V gave up 4 bases and J gave up 0 bases; unmatched junction bases: 5. CDR3 length: 17 residues. CDR3 sequence: CASSSGTGGFSTDTQYF. CDR3 coding DNA: TGTGCCAGCAGCTCGGGGACAGGGGGCTTTAGCACAGATACGCAGTATTTT.

The rearrangement uses TRBV19 and TRBJ1-5; a possible D gene is TRBD1 (5 bases). CDR1 is LNHDA and CDR2 is SQIVND in the germline V gene (reference sequence). CDR3 length: 17 amino acids. V was cut by 5 bases and J by 1 base, with 18 bases left in between. The CDR3, as DNA: TGTGCCAGTAGTCCCCGAACCGGGACTTTGAGCAATCAGCCCCAGCATTTT. Its protein is CASSPRTGTLSNQPQHF.

The V call is TRBV28, the J call TRBJ1-1, with D maybe TRBD1 (5 bases). The CDR3 extends over 22 amino acids. V gave up 6 bases and J gave up 3 bases, with 38 bases separating them. Germline V gives CDR1 MDHEN, CDR2 SYDVKM. The CDR3 DNA reads as TGTGCCAGCAGCCCTTGGGCCACTCAAGGGGACTATAGGATATCGTATTACACTGAAGCTTTCTTT. Translation gives CASSPWATQGDYRISYYTEAFF.

The chain has TRBV5-6 and TRBJ1-6; D remains unclear. The length of the CDR3 is 16 residues. Per germline, CDR1 SGHDT and CDR2 YYEEEE. V lost 2 bases and J 2 bases, leaving 11 bases between the germline ends. In DNA, the CDR3 is TGTGCCAGCAGCTTCTACCTCGCCACCTATAATTCACCCCTCCACTTT. Translated, it gives CASSFYLATYNSPLHF.

The chain has TRBV28 and TRBJ2-7, with 10 bases identical to TRBD2. CDR1 MDHEN and CDR2 SYDVKM come from the germline V gene. This CDR3 region has 16 residues. V was pared by 6 bases and J by 4 bases, with 12 bases of the junction left unmatched. The CDR3 sequence: CASSLTASGSSYEQYF. CDR3 in DNA: TGTGCCAGCAGCCTAACGGCTAGCGGGAGCTCATACGAGCAGTACTTC.

V is TRBV5-1 and J is TRBJ2-2, with a weak D call TRBD2 (5 bases). In germline, CDR1 is SGHRS, CDR2 YFSETQ. This CDR3 spans 16 amino acids. Trimming took off 4 bases at V and 0 bases at J, with 13 bases between the two ends. The CDR3 bases are TGCGCCAGCAGCCTTACTCCGGAGGCGAACACCGGGGAGCTGTTTTTT. Its translation is CASSLTPEANTGELFF.

The chain has TRBV12-5 and TRBJ2-5; TRBD2 matches at 13 bases. Germline lookup yields CDR1 LGHNT and CDR2 FRNRAP. The CDR3 length is 15 residues. The V gene end was trimmed by 5 bases and the J gene end by 3 bases; junction bases not matched to a gene: 3. The CDR3 protein is CASGRGLAGEETQYF. The CDR3 DNA reads as TGTGCTAGTGGTAGAGGACTAGCGGGAGAAGAGACCCAGTACTTC.

This chain's CDR3 is CASSLWERGLADYHNEQFF. CDR3 DNA sequence: TGTGCCAGCAGCTTATGGGAGAGGGGACTAGCAGACTATCACAATGAGCAGTTCTTC. This chain uses TRBV13 with TRBJ2-1; 9 bases match TRBD2. Germline CDR1 is PRHDT and CDR2 is FYEKMQ (reference sequence). Unmatched junction bases numbered 16, after V lost 2 bases and J lost 5 bases. This CDR3 comprises 19 residues. The full variable domain, its missing parts supplied by reference TRBV13 and TRBJ2-1, is AAGVIQSPRHLIKEKRETATLKCYPIPRHDTVYWYQQGPGQDPQFLISFYEKMQSDKGSIPDRFSAQQFSDYHSELNMSSLELGDSALYFCASSLWERGLADYHNEQFFGPGTRLTVL.

This clone was counted between two and nine times. V usage is TRBV6-5 and J usage is TRBJ2-5; the match to TRBD1 covers 8 bases. Per the germline V gene, CDR1 is MNHEY and CDR2 is SVGAGI. CDR3 length equals 12 residues. V was pared by 6 bases and J by 7 bases, with 4 bases of the junction left unmatched. The CDR3 sequence: CASRDRVGTQYF. The CDR3 DNA follows: TGTGCCAGCAGGGACAGGGTCGGGACCCAGTACTTC.